This TCR beta chain came from a study of Tregs in tolerant kidney transplant recipients. General study findings and limits: Expanding Tregs on activated donor B cells appeared to best identify donor-specific TCRbeta clones. This study did not directly address biological reproducibility.

This CDR3 has 15 residues. Germline CDR1 is SGHTA and CDR2 is FQGNSA. V lost 3 bases and J 2 bases, leaving 11 bases between the germline ends. Unstimulated regulatory T cells (CD4+CD25+CD127-), CD4+CD25- non-regulatory cells, CD4 and CD8 cells were FACS-sorted from thawed PBMCs. Remarks on this clone: Antigen unknown.

Here immunoSEQ multiplex PCR was the method, and the copy in TCRdb shows in-frame clones only, minus some. The sample includes around 50,000 clones, over 70% of them seen just once. Input material: CD4+ T cells from blood. This TCR was sampled from a human donor in good health. The chain is built from TRBV7-2 and TRBJ2-1; D gene unclear. The CDR3 region is CASSFRLEPYNEQFF. The CDR3 DNA reads as TGTGCCAGCAGCTTCCGGCTAGAACCCTACAATGAGCAGTTCTTC.